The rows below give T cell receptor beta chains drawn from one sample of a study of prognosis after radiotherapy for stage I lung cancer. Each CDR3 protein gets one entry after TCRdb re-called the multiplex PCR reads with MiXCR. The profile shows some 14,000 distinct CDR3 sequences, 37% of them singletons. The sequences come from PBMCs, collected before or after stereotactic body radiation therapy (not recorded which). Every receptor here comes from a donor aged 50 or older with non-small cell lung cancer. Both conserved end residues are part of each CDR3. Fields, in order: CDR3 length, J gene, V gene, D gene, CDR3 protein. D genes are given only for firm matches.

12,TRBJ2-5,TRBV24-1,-,CATSNTQETQYF
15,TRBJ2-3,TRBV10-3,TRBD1,CAPVKGALSTDTQYF
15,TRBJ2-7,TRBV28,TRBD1,CASTTRGLSLYEQYF
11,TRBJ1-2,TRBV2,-,CASRGLYGYTF
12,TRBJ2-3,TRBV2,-,CASASSTDTQYF
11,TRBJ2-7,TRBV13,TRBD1,CASSKGAEQYF
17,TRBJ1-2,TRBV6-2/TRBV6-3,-,CASSYGQRTRGRRGYTF
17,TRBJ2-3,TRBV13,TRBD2,CASSSDGLAGTTDTQYF
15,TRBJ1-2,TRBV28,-,CASRPTGWCDYGYTF
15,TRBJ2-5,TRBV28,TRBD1,CASSGSGGAPETQYF
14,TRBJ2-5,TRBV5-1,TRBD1,CASSLGQGGETQYF
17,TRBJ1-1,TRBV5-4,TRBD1,CASSLRDRGRLGTEAFF